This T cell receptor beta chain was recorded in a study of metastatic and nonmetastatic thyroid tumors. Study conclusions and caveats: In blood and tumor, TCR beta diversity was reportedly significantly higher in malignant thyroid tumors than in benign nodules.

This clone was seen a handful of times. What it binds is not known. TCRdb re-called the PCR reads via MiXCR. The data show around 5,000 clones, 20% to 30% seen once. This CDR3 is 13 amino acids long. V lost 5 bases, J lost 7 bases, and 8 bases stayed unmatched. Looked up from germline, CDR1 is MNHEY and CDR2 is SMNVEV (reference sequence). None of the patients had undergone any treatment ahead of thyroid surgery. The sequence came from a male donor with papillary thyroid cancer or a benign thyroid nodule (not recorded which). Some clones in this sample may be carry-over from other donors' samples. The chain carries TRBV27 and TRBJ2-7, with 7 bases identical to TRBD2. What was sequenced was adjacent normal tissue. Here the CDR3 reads CASSRGGSREQYF. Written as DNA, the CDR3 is TGTGCCAGCAGTAGGGGAGGGAGCCGAGAGCAGTACTTC.